What follows is one T cell receptor (beta chain) and its context. Its antigen remains unidentified. Base quality data are lacking; no much larger clone is found one base away. This sample stems from a study of shared T cell receptors in the human thymus listed by TCRdb under 2021. Regarding the study in general: The study examined how self-reactive, shared T-cell receptor alpha chains are generated in the human thymus.

Deletion took 8 bases off V and 5 bases off J, with a span of 9 bases between the germline ends. From the cysteine through the phenylalanine, the CDR3 covers 12 amino acids. CDR3 DNA only is kept here, 36 bases in frame from base 1. The germline V gene provides CDR1 SGHTA and CDR2 FQGNSA. Library preparation employed the immunoSEQ multiplex PCR assay. Entries here come from immuneACCESS through TCRdb and include only in-frame sequences with V and J called. Some clones fail to appear in such tables; in the studies checked, an unresolved V gene covers under half of the shortfall, and the cause of the remainder is unknown. For this sample the table gives 550,000 to 800,000 clones, of which approximately 83% were detected only once. The ten most abundant clones make up 0.0095% to 0.013% of the sample. These data were also filed under a second study, of human thymus T cells. In that second paper, the authors write: Immunologically healthy infants undergoing open corrective cardiac surgery for congenital heart defects in Finland were used as donors. The thymus tissue came from surgical resects taken out during corrective cardiac surgery. Usage of V and J gene segments appeared to be biased in both the thymic and the peripheral blood repertoires. The related research found that thymic TCR repertoires overlapped highly between unrelated individuals. The study characterized TCR alpha and beta repertoires from about 8 infant thymus samples and a few related peripheral blood samples. The cohort included about 6 male and a couple of female infants, with donor ages spanning 7 to 244 days. After being mechanically released from the tissue, thymocytes were kept at -70 degrees C in pellets of about 8.5-30 million cells. A QIAsymphony instrument was used to extract genomic DNA from the frozen cell pellets. Using the immunoSEQ multiplex PCR assay, the TCRB and TCRAD loci were amplified from a standardized quantity of quality-controlled genomic DNA. Amplicons spanned the V(D)J region at a length sufficient to cover the CDR3 and identify V and J genes. Through the commercial immunoSEQ service, the amplicons were sequenced on an Illumina platform. Primer bias and sequencing errors were corrected using previously described methods, and TCRAD and TCRB definitions followed the IMGT database. Analysis of the repertoires was done with immunoSEQ Analyzer 3.0 and VDJTools and included basic statistics, V/J segment usage, diversity estimates, rarefaction and pairwise overlap. Chao1, ChaoE, Efron-Thisted, Shannon and inverse Simpson indices were used to estimate diversity, which was also estimated on datasets down-sampled to the smallest sample. Repertoire overlap was assessed by strict matching of CDR3 nucleotide sequence, V gene and J gene, and clustering was done by Jaccard-based multidimensional scaling. On average, thymus samples gave roughly 800,000 unique TCRB clonotypes, whereas blood samples gave roughly 84,000.

The sequence joins TRBV7-2 to TRBJ2-2; TRBD2 could be the D gene, as 5 bases match. The origin of this receptor is a girl under two years old with a congenital heart defect. Donor details come from another sample of the same person, matched by shared clones. Sequencing was carried out using thymocytes. CDR3 region: CASRRETGELFF. The DNA is as follows: TGTGCCAGCCGCCGGGAAACCGGGGAGCTGTTTTTT.